Listed below are T cell receptor beta chains from one sample, sequenced in a study of OX40 agonist ivuxolimab in advanced cancers. Sequencing used immunoSEQ multiplex PCR; TCRdb keeps in-frame clones, though not all of them. The sample holds more than 60,000 clones, about 86% seen once. The source material was CD4+ or CD8+ T cells sorted from blood, sampled in a trial of the OX40 agonist ivuxolimab. These receptors originate from an adult with an advanced solid tumor such as melanoma, head and neck, liver or kidney cancer. The conserved cysteine and the conserved F or W are not part of the CDR3 here. Clone size is not always given. Where it is, it says once, few, many or a class for expanded clones.

CDR3 protein | clone size | V gene
ATRTETYEQY | NA | TRBV10-3
ASSLGPTSGATDTQY | NA | TRBV5-6
ASSVSPGLAGGIDTQY | NA | TRBV9
ASSRQSAYYGYT | NA | TRBV2
ASSILAGGSEQY | few | TRBV19
ASSLQGAGNQPQH | once | TRBV2
ASRTTGNTEAF | NA | TRBV7-2
ASSPGGTGSGGELF | NA | TRBV5-1
ASSQVFGSDEQY | NA | TRBV4-3
ASSLVGQGRYNEQF | once | TRBV5-8
ASSLIRDTHYGYT | NA | TRBV7-8